This TCR beta chain derives from a study of a mutant IDH1 vaccine in newly diagnosed glioma (dated by TCRdb to the early 2020s). Regarding the study in general: Patients were given eight vaccinations, in weeks 1, 3, 5, 7, 11, 15, 19 and 23, which matched visits V03 through V10. Vaccination began 4-6 weeks after radiotherapy alone, or alongside temozolomide cycles in the chemotherapy-containing groups. Of the 25 to 35 treated patients, around 62% were male and roughly 38% were female, and a mean age of approximately 40 years was recorded. Prior to enrollment, patients had been given standard therapy consisting of radiotherapy alone, temozolomide alone, or radiochemotherapy with temozolomide, with the combination given to most patients. Peripheral blood samples were drawn at six visits, namely V03 (baseline), V05, V07, V10, V12 and V13. Longitudinal TCRB deep sequencing was performed for some 25 treated patients wherever samples were available for exploratory analyses. Here is what the overall study found, with its caveats: Vaccine-induced immune responses across multiple MHC alleles were detected in approximately 93% of patients. PBMC samples for TCRB deep sequencing were selected based on availability. According to the authors, sample limitations meant that analyses of patient blood samples could not be reproduced. Pseudoprogression appeared unrelated to alterations in the top peripheral T cell clonotypes detected by TCRB sequencing.

Taken with the paper, the label for time point translates to: week 11, during vaccination. Each vaccine dose was 300 ug of a 20-mer mutant IDH1 peptide in Montanide, given subcutaneously with topical imiquimod. The donors had newly diagnosed IDH1-mutant astrocytomas of WHO grade 3 or 4 that showed loss of nuclear ATRX. The samples were drawn from NOA16, a multicentre, single-arm, open-label phase I trial in Germany that tested a mutant IDH1 peptide vaccine in humans for the first time. Genomic DNA for TCRB sequencing was extracted from EDTA blood using the DNeasy Blood and Tissue Kit. Library generation was performed with the immunoSEQ multiplex PCR assay. The hsTCRB Kit was used according to the manufacturer's protocol to amplify rearranged TCR beta chain sequences. TCRB libraries were sequenced on an Illumina MiSeq. Per the source publication's procedure: The kit vendor's proprietary platform handled demultiplexing, trimming and gene mapping. In TCRdb, the immuneACCESS table is reduced to in-frame sequences with V and J assigned. These tables do not hold every clone; where another copy was compared, an unresolved V gene accounts for under half, and the others remain unexplained. From that table come the V and J calls and clone size; the DNA was used to work out D and trimming. This sample comprises about 66,000 clones, approximately 84% of them detected only once. The top ten clones comprise approximately 9.5% of the sample.

Note on this clone: Its target antigen remains unknown. Base-call qualities are not available, and no considerably larger clone is one nucleotide away.

The material sequenced was PBMCs, taken from a glioma patient whose treatment included an IDH1 peptide vaccine. The sequence came from a woman aged 50 to 60 with glioma.

This receptor has the CDR3 CASSPDRFLYEQYF. The sequenced DNA is TGTGCCAGCAGCCCGGACAGATTCCTCTACGAGCAGTACTTC. The rearranged chain carries TRBV5-4 and TRBJ2-7; a weak D assignment points to TRBD1 (6 bases agree). CDR1 and CDR2, per the germline V gene (reference sequence), are SGHNT and YYREEE. Its CDR3 holds 14 amino acids, cysteine through phenylalanine. The CDR3 DNA has 42 bases and is translated from base 1. Trimming takes 4 bases from V and 3 bases from J, and the germline ends sit 14 bases apart. The entire variable domain, with the stretches around the CDR3 drawn from the reference TRBV5-4 and TRBJ2-7 proteins, is ETGVTQSPTHLIKTRGQQVTLRCSSQSGHNTVSWYQQALGQGPQFIFQYYREEENGRGNFPPRFSGLQFPNYSSELNVNALELDDSALYLCASSPDRFLYEQYFGPGTRLTVT.